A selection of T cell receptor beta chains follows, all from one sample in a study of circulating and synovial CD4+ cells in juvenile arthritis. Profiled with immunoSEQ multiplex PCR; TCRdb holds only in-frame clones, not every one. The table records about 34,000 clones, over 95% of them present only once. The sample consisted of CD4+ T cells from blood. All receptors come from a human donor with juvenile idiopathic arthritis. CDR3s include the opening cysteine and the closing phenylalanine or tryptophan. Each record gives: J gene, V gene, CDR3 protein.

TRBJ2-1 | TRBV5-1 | CASSLASDRGNEQFF
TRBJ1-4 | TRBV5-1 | CASSSLRANEKLFF
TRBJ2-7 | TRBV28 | CASSVSGTGGDEQYF
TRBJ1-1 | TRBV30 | CAWSEAGGIHGKAFF
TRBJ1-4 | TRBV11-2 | CASSRGQAGEKLFF
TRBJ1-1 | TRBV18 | CASSPPKTGVAFF
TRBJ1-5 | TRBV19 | CASSKRGTGDQPQHF
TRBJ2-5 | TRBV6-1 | CASSESETQYF
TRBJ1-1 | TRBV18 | CASSLGGKNTEAFF
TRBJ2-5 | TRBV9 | CVSSVGAGGAGETQYF
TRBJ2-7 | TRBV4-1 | CASSQVPSGKTYEQYF
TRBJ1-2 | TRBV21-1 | CASSNLEPFGNGYTF
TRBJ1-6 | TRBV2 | CASTQQGENSPLHF
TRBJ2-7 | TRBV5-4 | CASSLGRGVSYEQYF
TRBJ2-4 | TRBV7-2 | CASSLVAGENIQYF
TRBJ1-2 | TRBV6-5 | CASRRGREHYGYTF
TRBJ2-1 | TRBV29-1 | CSVEKASGRDEQFF
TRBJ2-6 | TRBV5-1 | CASSLRDRAGANVLTF
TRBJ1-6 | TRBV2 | CASSEAWRRRKNSPLHF
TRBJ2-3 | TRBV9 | CASSVDGTGATDTQYF
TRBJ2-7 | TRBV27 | CASSPKGQGYEQYF